Below are 17 T cell receptor beta chains sequenced from a single sample in a study of CD8 T cells in ankylosing spondylitis. Via MiXCR, TCRdb re-called the 5' RACE reads, giving one row per CDR3 protein. Found here are roughly 190,000 distinct CDR3 sequences, more than 10% of them singletons; the top ten hold more than 15%. Sequenced input: blood, either unsorted or a sorted T cell fraction (not recorded which). These receptors all stem from a male donor with ankylosing spondylitis or in good health (not recorded which).

The chain joins TRBV19 to TRBJ2-5; D might be TRBD1 (5 bases). The V gene lost 5 bases and the J gene lost 2 bases, with 15 bases spanning the gap. Germline assignment: CDR1 LNHDA and CDR2 SQIVND (reference sequence). The CDR3 sequence is 15 residues long. CDR3 nucleotides: TGTGCCAGTAGTCGGCAGGGTGATTGGCAAGAGACCCAGTACTTC. It yields the protein CASSRQGDWQETQYF. Together with reference TRBV19 and TRBJ2-5, the CDR3 gives the full variable domain: DGGITQSPKYLFRKEGQNVTLSCEQNLNHDAMYWYRQDPGQGLRLIYYSQIVNDFQKGDIAEGYSVSREKKESFPLTVTSAQKNPTAFYLCASSRQGDWQETQYFGPGTRLLVL.

The chain is built from TRBV2 and TRBJ2-7; unclear D gene. CDR1 and CDR2 from the germline V gene are SNHLY and FYNNEI. The CDR3 length is 11 residues. V was clipped by 4 bases and J by 5 bases, with 6 bases between them. The CDR3 protein is CASSAGNEQYF. CDR3 DNA: TGTGCCAGCAGTGCTGGGAACGAGCAGTACTTC.

The chain couples TRBV6-6 to TRBJ1-1; D ambiguous. The CDR3 is 13 amino acids. V was trimmed by 6 bases and J by 5 bases, leaving 13 bases between them. Germline CDR1 and CDR2: MNHNY and SVGAGI (reference sequence). The CDR3 DNA is TGTGCCAGCAGCTCTGTGGAGTCTACTGAAGCTTTCTTT. It specifies CASSSVESTEAFF.

The DNA for the CDR3 is TGTGCCATCAGTGTACAAGGGGCCACCAATGAGCAGTTCTTC. It codes for CAISVQGATNEQFF. V is TRBV10-3 and J is TRBJ2-1; perhaps TRBD1 as D (5 bases). The V gene's germline CDR1 is ENHRY and CDR2 SYGVKD. CDR3 length: 14 amino acids. V was cut by 4 bases and J by 6 bases, with 13 bases left in between.

Points on this clonotype: Here the CDR3 omits its conserved ending phenylalanine or tryptophan, so a read error is the likely source. Here the CDR3 DNA reads TGTGCCAGCAGTTTCCAGACTTATGAGCAGTTCTTA. It yields the protein CASSFQTYEQFL. The chain joins TRBV12-3 or TRBV12-4 to TRBJ2-1; no reliable D call. V dropped 3 bases and J dropped 8 bases, with 8 bases sitting between them. CDR3 length equals 12 residues.

The chain has TRBV4-1 and TRBJ2-2; D is ambiguous. The CDR3 length is 13 residues. CDR1 is MGHRA, CDR2 YSYEKL, per germline. Trimming took off 2 bases at V and 6 bases at J, with 7 bases between the two ends. CDR3 nucleotide sequence: TGCGCCAGCAGCCAACCAGTCCCCGGGGAGCTGTTTTTT. It is translated as CASSQPVPGELFF.

The chain recombines TRBV7-9 with TRBJ1-1; D uncertain. This CDR3 has 13 amino acids. Germline assignment: CDR1 SEHNR and CDR2 FQNEAQ (reference sequence). V dropped 4 bases and J dropped 1 base, with 7 bases sitting between them. CDR3 DNA sequence: TGTGCCAGCAGCTGGGGAACGAACACTGAAGCTTTCTTT. This gives the protein CASSWGTNTEAFF.

The chain uses TRBV29-1 and TRBJ2-1; 9 nucleotides match TRBD2. Trimming took 3 bases from V and 11 from J; bases not matched to a gene: 5. The germline V gene encodes CDR1 SQVTM and CDR2 ANQGSEA. The CDR3 consists of 12 residues. The CDR3 coding sequence is TGCAGCGTTGACCCTAGCGGGGCGCAGCAGTTCTTC. It translates to CSVDPSGAQQFF.

This clonotype has more than one count but fewer than ten. The chain employs TRBV9 and TRBJ2-3, with a possible D match to TRBD2 (6 bases). This CDR3 is 14 amino acids long. V dropped 3 bases and J dropped 6 bases, with 14 bases sitting between them. Germline values: CDR1 SGDLS, CDR2 YYNGEE. CDR3 in amino acids: CASSEGNSGDTQYF. The CDR3 bases are TGTGCCAGCAGCGAGGGAAATAGCGGCGATACGCAGTATTTT.

The chain recombines TRBV15 with TRBJ2-7; perhaps TRBD2 as D (6 bases). V was cut by 3 bases and J by 5 bases, with 20 bases left in between. CDR1 and CDR2 (germline): LNHNV, YYDKDF (reference sequence). CDR3 size: 16 residues. CDR3 amino acids: CATSRLGFVEGNEQYF. Here the CDR3 DNA reads TGTGCCACCAGCAGGCTCGGATTCGTGGAGGGGAACGAGCAGTACTTC.

CDR3 in amino acids: CASSSHSGGGNEQFF. In DNA form, the CDR3 reads TGTGCCAGCAGCTCCCATAGCGGAGGGGGGAATGAGCAGTTCTTC. The rearrangement links TRBV7-8 to TRBJ2-1; D may correspond to TRBD1 or TRBD2 (6 bases each). V dropped 4 bases and J dropped 7 bases, with 17 bases sitting between them. The germline gives CDR1 SGHVS, CDR2 FQNEAQ. CDR3 length: 15 residues.

This clonotype has ten or more counts. CDR3 region: CASSHWEDRGLDTQYF. The CDR3, as DNA: TGTGCCAGCAGCCATTGGGAGGACAGGGGACTAGATACGCAGTATTTT. The chain employs TRBV11-2 and TRBJ2-3; TRBD1 matches at 9 bases. V lost 5 bases, J lost 5 bases, and 11 bases stayed unmatched. The CDR3 is made up of 16 amino acids. Per the germline V gene, CDR1 is SGHAT and CDR2 is FQNNGV.

This clonotype was detected ten times or more. The junction differs from germline at one of its ends, possibly a read error. This chain connects TRBV25-1 to TRBJ2-7; 7 bases align to TRBD1. Germline V CDR1 and CDR2: MGHDK, SYGVNS. CDR3 length equals 15 residues. CDR3 loop: CASSWATGRPYEQYF. CDR3 DNA sequence: TGTGCCAGCAGTTGGGCGACAGGGCGACCCTACGAGCAGTACTTT.

The chain couples TRBV6-2 or TRBV6-3 to TRBJ2-5, with D perhaps matching TRBD2 (6 bases). CDR1 and CDR2 from the germline V gene are MNHEY and SVGEGT. The CDR3 is 16 amino acids. The germline V and J ends were trimmed by 2 bases and 1 base, with 14 bases remaining between them. This CDR3 reads CASSYGVAVFQETQYF. CDR3 nucleotide sequence: TGTGCCAGCAGTTACGGGGTAGCGGTCTTCCAAGAGACCCAGTACTTC.

This clonotype was observed many times. The chain couples TRBV6-1 to TRBJ2-6; D unclear. Per the germline V gene, CDR1 is MNHNS and CDR2 is SASEGT. The CDR3 totals 15 residues. V shed 2 bases and J shed 0 bases, with 5 bases lying between them. The CDR3 nucleotides are TGTGCCAGCAGTGAATCGAGCTCTGGGGCCAACGTCCTGACTTTC. It yields the protein CASSESSSGANVLTF.

The rearrangement joins TRBV4-1 to TRBJ2-5; D perhaps matches TRBD1 (6 bases). This CDR3 has 17 residues. V was cut by 1 base and J by 5 bases, with 20 bases left in between. The germline V gene encodes CDR1 MGHRA and CDR2 YSYEKL. The CDR3 DNA reads TGCGCCAGCAGCCAAGGAGGCGCAGGGGTTGGGATTGAGACCCAGTACTTC. Its translation: CASSQGGAGVGIETQYF.

This clonotype was counted only a few times. The V and J genes are TRBV20-1 and TRBJ1-2; no firm D call. The CDR3 runs 11 residues. The V end was cut by 0 bases, the J end by 5 bases, with 4 bases between. Germline V gene lookup returns CDR1 DFQATT and CDR2 SNEGSKA (reference sequence). CDR3: CSARDRYGYTF. As DNA, the CDR3 is TGCAGTGCTAGAGATCGGTATGGCTACACCTTC.